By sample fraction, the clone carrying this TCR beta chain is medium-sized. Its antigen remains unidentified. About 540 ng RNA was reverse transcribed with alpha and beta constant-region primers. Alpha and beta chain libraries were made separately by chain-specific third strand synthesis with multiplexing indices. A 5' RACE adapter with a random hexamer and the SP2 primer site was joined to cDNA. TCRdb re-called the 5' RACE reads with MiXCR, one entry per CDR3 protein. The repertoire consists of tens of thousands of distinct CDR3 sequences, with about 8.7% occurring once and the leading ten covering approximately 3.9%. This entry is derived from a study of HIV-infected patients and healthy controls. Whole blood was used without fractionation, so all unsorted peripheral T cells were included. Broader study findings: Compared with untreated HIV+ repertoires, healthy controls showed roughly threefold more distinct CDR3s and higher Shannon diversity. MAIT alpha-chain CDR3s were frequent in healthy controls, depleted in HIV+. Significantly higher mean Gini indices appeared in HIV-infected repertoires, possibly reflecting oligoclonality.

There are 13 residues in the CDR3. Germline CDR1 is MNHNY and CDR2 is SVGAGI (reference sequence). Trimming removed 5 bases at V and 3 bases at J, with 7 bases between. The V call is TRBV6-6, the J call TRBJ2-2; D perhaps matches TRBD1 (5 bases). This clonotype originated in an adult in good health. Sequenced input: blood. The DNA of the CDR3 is TGTGCCAGCAGTCCGACAGACACCGGGGAGCTGTTTTTT. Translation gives CASSPTDTGELFF.